This T cell receptor (beta chain) was captured in a study of T cell responses to AZD1222 COVID-19 vaccine. Repertoires were generated with immunoSEQ multiplex PCR, while TCRdb's copy carries only in-frame clones and drops some. This repertoire shows about 160,000 clones, roughly 94% found once; its top ten account for roughly 5%. A single count supports this clone. CDR1 is LNHNV, CDR2 YYDKDF, per germline (reference sequence). The CDR3 consists of 15 residues. Trimming took 5 bases from V and 5 from J; bases not matched to a gene: 4. Specimen: peripheral blood, collected 28 days after the second AZD1222 dose. This sequence originates from an adult who received the AZD1222 COVID-19 vaccine. The rearrangement joins TRBV15 to TRBJ2-5; 14 bases are a match to TRBD2. DNA of the CDR3: TGTGCCACCAGCCCTCGACTAGCGGGAGGGGAGACCCAGTACTTC. This sequence encodes CATSPRLAGGETQYF.